The clone carrying this T cell receptor (beta chain) has more than one count but fewer than ten. Its matching antigen is unknown. PCR amplification relied on 60 Vbeta primers (plus 13 Jbeta primers). Measured with immunoSEQ multiplex PCR; TCRdb has only the in-frame clones, and not every one. The sample records 120,000 or so clones, roughly 80% being singletons. CDR1 GTSNPN and CDR2 SVGIG come from the germline V gene (reference sequence). The CDR3 length is 14 residues. The V gene lost 4 bases and the J gene lost 0 bases, with 13 bases spanning the gap. The data are from a study of cytomegalovirus exposure and HLA in healthy donors. Study conclusions and caveats: In a later analysis, a missense DCLRE1C variant was linked to TCR beta V- and J-gene trimming. Apparent HLA restriction characterized most CMV-associated TCR beta chains in a later analysis.

This TCR derives from a man aged 18 to 30 in good health and CMV-seropositive. The sequenced sample consisted of PBMCs. V usage is TRBV30 and J usage is TRBJ2-7; TRBD1 might be the D (6 bases). CDR3 DNA: TGTGCCTGGAACAACAGGGCCCCCTCCTACGAGCAGTACTTC. This sequence encodes CAWNNRAPSYEQYF.